This T cell receptor (beta chain) was identified in a study of T cell responses to AZD1222 COVID-19 vaccine. About this clone: What it binds is not known.

This table comes from immunoSEQ multiplex PCR, and its TCRdb copy is limited to in-frame clones, with some not included. The sample consists of about 150,000 clones, approximately 90% of them appearing once. There are 14 residues in the CDR3. V dropped 6 bases and J dropped 6 bases, with 17 bases sitting between them. CDR1 and CDR2 (germline): LGHDT, YNNKEL (reference sequence). Whole-study findings and limits: Dominant CD4 TCR responses targeted spike regions 160-218 and 743-854. All repertoire sampling was performed exclusively after the peak T cell response. Baseline seropositives among AZD1222 recipients totaled only five to seven.

The chain carries TRBV3-1 (or the pseudogene TRBV3-2) and TRBJ1-1; TRBD1 is a possible D gene (5 bases). The sequence was collected from an adult who received the AZD1222 COVID-19 vaccine. Here the sequenced sample was peripheral blood, taken 28 days after the second AZD1222 dose. CDR3 nucleotides: TGTGCCAGCAGTCCGGCGGGGGGGAGGGCTGAAGCTTTCTTT. Translating it yields CASSPAGGRAEAFF.